The entry that follows covers one T cell receptor (beta chain) sequence. Its antigen is undetermined. This entry is derived from a study of Ad26.COV2.S vaccination and SARS-CoV-2 variants. Study as a whole: Ad26.COV2.S shots went into the muscle once or twice, 56 days apart. Regarding the study as a whole: Once vaccination had occurred, spike-specific CD8+ and CD4+ T cell responses reportedly showed substantial breadth.

Germline values: CDR1 LNHNV, CDR2 YYDKDF (reference sequence). V lost 3 bases, J lost 6 bases, and 12 bases stayed unmatched. This CDR3 has 17 residues. Treatment in this sample: approximately 18 received Ad26.COV2.S at low or high dose, single or two shots; about 5 received placebo; per-sample allocation not given. Sampling was done on day 63 after the first vaccine or placebo injection. TCRdb's copy holds only in-frame clones and misses some; the assay was immunoSEQ multiplex PCR. The sample includes about 320,000 clones, roughly 80% of them seen just once. Source: peripheral blood, taken in a trial of Ad26.COV2.S vaccine versus placebo. V gene TRBV15 combines with J gene TRBJ2-3; TRBD1 matches 10 bases. The receptor comes from a person between 18 and 60 years old who received the Ad26.COV2.S COVID-19 vaccine or a placebo. CDR3 loop: CATSRSGTGVYGDTQYF. CDR3 bases: TGTGCCACCAGCAGGAGTGGGACAGGGGTTTACGGGGATACGCAGTATTTT.